The present TCR beta chain was sequenced within a study of cytomegalovirus exposure and HLA in healthy donors. Study results and caveats: As a later analysis showed, a missense DCLRE1C variant was linked to trimming of TCR beta V- and J-genes. TCR beta chains numbering approximately 150 were designated cytomegalovirus-associated. Presence/absence analyses assumed roughly uniform sequencing depth across donors, which may not hold.

The V end lost 4 bases, the J end lost 4 bases, and 9 bases lay between the germline ends. From germline, CDR1 is SGHDT and CDR2 YYEEEE. The CDR3 loop spans 14 amino acids. To note about this clone: Its antigen remains unknown.

Donors counted as nominally healthy when sampled, yet unrecorded immune exposures were likely. PCR amplification relied on 60 Vbeta primers (plus 13 Jbeta primers). The table came from immunoSEQ multiplex PCR; TCRdb's copy has only in-frame clones and leaves some out. The sample lists fewer than 90,000 clones, 60% to 80% occurring once. Sequenced sample: PBMCs. This chain links TRBV5-6 with TRBJ1-6, with a tentative D call TRBD1 (5 bases). The receptor was isolated from a man under 40 in good health and CMV-seronegative. This CDR3 reads CASSARGYNSPLHF. As DNA, the CDR3 is TGTGCCAGCAGCGCTAGGGGATATAATTCACCCCTCCACTTT.